In this sample, the clone carrying this TCR beta chain turned up once. The antigen remains unidentified. These data belong to a study of cytomegalovirus exposure and HLA in healthy donors. Findings and limits, study-wide: TCR beta chain V- and J-gene trimming was linked, in a later analysis, to a missense variant in DCLRE1C. Through in vitro validation, three CMV-associated chains were shown to be specific for CMV antigens.

Germline V CDR1 and CDR2: MNHEY, SMNVEV (reference sequence). This CDR3 spans 15 amino acids. With 5 bases removed from V and 5 bases from J, the gap between germline ends came to 15 bases. PCR was performed using 60 Vbeta and 13 Jbeta primers. Sequencing used immunoSEQ multiplex PCR; TCRdb keeps in-frame clones, though not all of them. The table records about 130,000 clones, over 70% of them present only once. The TCR originated in a female donor in good health and CMV-seronegative. The J gene is TRBJ1-4, the V gene TRBV27; perhaps TRBD1 as D (6 bases). Source material: PBMCs. CDR3: CASSASGTYNEKLFF. In nucleotides, the CDR3 is TGTGCCAGCAGTGCCTCCGGGACATACAATGAAAAACTGTTTTTT.